What follows describes a single T cell receptor beta chain. No antigen is known for it. PBMC-derived CD4+ and CD8+ T cells were sorted. This sample was taken from a study of CD8+ T cells in alopecia areata. Findings and caveats of the study: Greater clonality was observed in lesional scalp samples, especially alopecia totalis/universalis, versus normal scalp.

Extraction and reverse transcription of RNA yielded cDNA as the sequencing template. TCRdb keeps only in-frame clones here, not all; method: immunoSEQ multiplex PCR. This sample carries about 180,000 clones, about 63% of them seen once, and the ten largest clones take approximately 15%. V lost 7 bases, J lost 2 bases, and 10 bases lay in between. The CDR3 consists of 12 residues. Germline V CDR1 and CDR2: SQVTM, ANQGSEA. This chain links TRBV29-1 with TRBJ2-3; tentative D call: TRBD1 (5 bases). The specimen comprised CD4+ T cells sorted from blood, sampled at week 0. The sequence was collected from a human donor with alopecia areata. In DNA, the CDR3 is TGCAGCGGGACCAGGGACACAGATACGCAGTATTTT. Its protein product is CSGTRDTDTQYF.